This T cell receptor (beta chain) was obtained from a study of T cell changes during pregnancy in multiple sclerosis. Profiling relied on immunoSEQ multiplex PCR, and the TCRdb table lists in-frame clones only, not all of them. The sample lists 35,000 to 40,000 clones; about 94% were seen once. The CDR3 has 15 amino acids. Germline V gene lookup returns CDR1 LNHDA and CDR2 SQIVND (reference sequence). J was trimmed by 3 bases and V by 1 base; bases with no gene match: 6. The TCR was taken from a female donor with multiple sclerosis, enrolled in a pregnancy study. The sequences come from CD4+ T cells from peripheral blood mononuclear cells, collected in the second trimester of pregnancy. The rearrangement joins TRBV19 to TRBJ2-7; TRBD1 agrees at 7 bases. The CDR3 region is CASSIAVDRFYEQYF. As DNA, the CDR3 is TGTGCCAGTAGTATAGCGGTGGACAGGTTCTACGAGCAGTACTTC.